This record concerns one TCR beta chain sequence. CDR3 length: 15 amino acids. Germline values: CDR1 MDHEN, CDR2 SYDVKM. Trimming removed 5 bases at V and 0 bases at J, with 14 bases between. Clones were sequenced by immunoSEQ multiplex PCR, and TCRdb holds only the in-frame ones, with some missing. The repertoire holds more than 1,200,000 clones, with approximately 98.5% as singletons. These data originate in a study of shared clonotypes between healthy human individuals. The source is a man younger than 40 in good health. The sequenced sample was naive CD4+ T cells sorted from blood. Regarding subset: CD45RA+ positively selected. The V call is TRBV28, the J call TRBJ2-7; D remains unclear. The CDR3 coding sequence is TGTGCCAGCAGTCCCATGGGCCACAGCTCCTACGAGCAGTACTTC. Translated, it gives CASSPMGHSSYEQYF.